This is a list of T cell receptor beta chains from one sample in a study of cytomegalovirus exposure and HLA in healthy donors. TCRdb's table, derived via immunoSEQ multiplex PCR, lists solely in-frame clones and lacks some. This table has roughly 100,000 clones, 60% to 80% appearing once. Sequenced input: PBMCs. The receptors were sampled from a female donor in good health and CMV-seronegative. Each CDR3 is given with its conserved first and last residue. The D gene is left open where the match is weak. Rows give clone size only sometimes, using once, few, many, or a class for an expanded clone.

TRBJ1-1 | TRBD1 | - | TRBV5-1 | CASSARTGGLTEAFF | TGCGCCAGCAGCGCGAGGACAGGGGGCCTCACTGAAGCTTTCTTT
TRBJ2-3 | - | few | TRBV18 | CASSPLEGAVSTDTQYF | TGTGCCAGCTCACCACTAGAGGGCGCTGTGAGCACAGATACGCAGTATTTT
TRBJ2-7 | - | - | TRBV10-3 | CAISDGGAHEQYF | TGTGCCATCAGTGATGGAGGAGCCCACGAGCAGTACTTC
TRBJ1-2 | - | - | TRBV7-2 | CASSLAGVSYTF | TGTGCCAGCAGCTTAGCGGGCGTAAGCTACACCTTC
TRBJ2-2 | - | - | TRBV27 | CASKPGWRTGELFF | TGTGCCAGCAAGCCGGGGTGGAGGACCGGGGAGCTGTTTTTT
TRBJ2-7 | - | few | TRBV5-8 | CASSPSGDSGIPYEQYF | TGTGCCAGCAGCCCCTCGGGGGATAGCGGCATCCCTTACGAGCAGTACTTC
TRBJ2-5 | - | - | TRBV20-1 | CSAYTTGEEYF | TGCAGTGCTTATACTACAGGGGAGGAGTACTTC
TRBJ2-3 | - | - | TRBV11-3 | CASSTQGRYTDTQYF | TGTGCCAGCAGCACCCAGGGGCGGTACACAGATACGCAGTATTTT
TRBJ2-5 | - | few | TRBV30 | CAWSAKSIQETQYF | TGTGCCTGGAGTGCGAAATCGATTCAGGAGACCCAGTACTTC
TRBJ2-3 | TRBD2 | once | TRBV19 | CASSPGRTDTQYF | TGTGCCAGTAGTCCCGGGAGGACAGATACGCAGTATTTT
TRBJ2-7 | - | - | TRBV7-2 | CASSLSSLYEQYF | TGTGCCAGCAGCTTATCTTCCCTCTACGAGCAGTACTTC
TRBJ2-1 | - | - | TRBV19 | CASSSGRRVHEQFF | TGTGCCAGTAGTAGTGGCAGGCGGGTCCATGAGCAGTTCTTC
TRBJ2-3 | TRBD2 | - | TRBV5-4 | CASSYPGLGRLASTDTQYF | TGTGCCAGCAGTTATCCGGGACTAGGACGCCTTGCTAGCACAGATACGCAGTATTTT
TRBJ1-1 | - | - | TRBV7-8 | CASSLAANTEAFF | TGTGCCAGCAGCTTAGCGGCGAACACTGAAGCTTTCTTT
TRBJ1-2 | TRBD1 | - | TRBV11-2 | CASSPGTANYGYTF | TGTGCCAGCAGCCCGGGGACAGCAAACTATGGCTACACCTTC
TRBJ2-7 | TRBD1 | - | TRBV5-1 | CASTPVRGPYEQYF | TGCGCCAGCACCCCCGTCAGGGGGCCCTACGAGCAGTACTTC
TRBJ2-7 | - | - | TRBV28 | CASSPDIYEQYF | TGTGCCAGCAGTCCCGACATCTACGAGCAGTACTTC
TRBJ1-1 | - | once | TRBV4-3 | CASSRTRNTEAFF | TGCGCCAGCAGCCGAACAAGAAACACTGAAGCTTTCTTT
TRBJ1-2 | TRBD1 | - | TRBV30 | CAWGTANYGYTF | TGTGCCTGGGGGACAGCTAACTATGGCTACACCTTC
TRBJ2-3 | - | - | TRBV4-3 | CASSQRWASSTDTQYF | TGCGCCAGCAGCCAAAGGTGGGCCTCTAGCACAGATACGCAGTATTTT
TRBJ1-4 | - | - | TRBV29-1 | CSAKGFTNEKLFF | TGCAGCGCAAAGGGGTTCACTAATGAAAAACTGTTTTTT
TRBJ2-2 | TRBD2 | - | TRBV14 | CASSQEGSSGGRTGELFF | TGTGCCAGCAGCCAAGAGGGTTCTAGCGGAGGGAGAACTGGGGAGCTGTTTTTT
TRBJ2-1 | - | - | TRBV6-1 | CASSELAGAHNEQFF | TGTGCCAGCAGTGAACTGGCGGGGGCTCACAATGAGCAGTTCTTC
TRBJ2-2 | TRBD1 | - | TRBV10-1 | CASSDPGQPTGELFF | TGCGCCAGCAGTGACCCGGGACAGCCCACCGGGGAGCTGTTTTTT
TRBJ2-7 | TRBD2 | - | TRBV7-3 | CASSLSSGDYEQYF | TGTGCCAGCAGCTTATCTAGCGGGGACTACGAGCAGTACTTC
TRBJ1-5 | - | - | TRBV5-8 | CASSLVFGTPDQPQHF | TGTGCCAGCAGCTTGGTTTTTGGCACCCCCGATCAGCCCCAGCATTTT
TRBJ1-1 | - | - | TRBV11-3 | CASSLTDREAFF | TGTGCCAGCAGCTTAACAGACAGGGAAGCTTTCTTT
TRBJ1-1 | TRBD1 | - | TRBV28 | CASSFRDRVRTEAFF | TGTGCCAGCAGTTTCCGGGACAGGGTACGTACTGAAGCTTTCTTT
TRBJ2-3 | - | once | TRBV7-2 | CASSSGGGTDTQYF | TGTGCCAGCAGCTCCGGCGGGGGCACAGATACGCAGTATTTT
TRBJ2-1 | - | once | TRBV10-3 | CAISDDIVGEQFF | TGTGCCATCAGTGACGATATCGTCGGTGAGCAGTTCTTC
TRBJ1-1 | - | - | TRBV10-3 | CAISVGGKNTEAFF | TGTGCCATCAGTGTAGGCGGAAAGAACACTGAAGCTTTCTTT
TRBJ2-7 | - | once | TRBV29-1 | CSAGNPVSYEQYF | TGCAGCGCCGGGAATCCAGTATCCTACGAGCAGTACTTC
TRBJ1-1 | TRBD1 | - | TRBV7-9 | CASSLGQGVNTEAFF | TGTGCCAGCAGCCTGGGACAGGGAGTGAACACTGAAGCTTTCTTT
TRBJ2-3 | - | - | TRBV7-9 | CASRDGGGPDTQYF | TGTGCCAGCAGGGACGGAGGTGGACCAGATACGCAGTATTTT
TRBJ2-7 | TRBD2 | - | TRBV29-1 | CSVVGREDYEQYF | TGCAGCGTTGTGGGTCGGGAGGACTACGAGCAGTACTTC
TRBJ1-1 | - | - | TRBV19 | CASRTPHRMNTEAFF | TGTGCCAGTAGAACCCCTCATAGAATGAACACTGAAGCTTTCTTT
TRBJ2-5 | TRBD1 | - | TRBV19 | CASTPTRGTGSWETQYF | TGTGCCAGTACCCCCACTCGGGGGACAGGGTCGTGGGAGACCCAGTACTTC
TRBJ1-5 | - | - | TRBV4-1 | CASSQGRAVDQPQHF | TGCGCCAGCAGCCAAGGCAGGGCGGTCGATCAGCCCCAGCATTTT
TRBJ2-1 | - | - | TRBV4-1 | CASSQVLVRDSYNEQFF | TGCGCCAGCAGCCAGGTACTAGTGCGGGACTCCTACAATGAGCAGTTCTTC